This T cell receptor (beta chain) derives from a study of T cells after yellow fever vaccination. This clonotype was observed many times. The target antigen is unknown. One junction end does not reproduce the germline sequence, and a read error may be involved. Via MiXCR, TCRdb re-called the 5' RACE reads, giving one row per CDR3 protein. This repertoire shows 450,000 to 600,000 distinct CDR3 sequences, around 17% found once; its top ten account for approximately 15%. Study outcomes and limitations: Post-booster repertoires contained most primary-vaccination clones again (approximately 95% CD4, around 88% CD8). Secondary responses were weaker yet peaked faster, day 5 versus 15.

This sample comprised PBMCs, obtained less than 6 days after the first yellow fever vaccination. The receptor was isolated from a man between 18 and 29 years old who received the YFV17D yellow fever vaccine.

For the CDR3, the DNA is TGTGCCAGCAGTTTGGCGGGAGATACGCAGTATTTT. Amino acids: CASSLAGDTQYF. The V and J genes are TRBV5-1 and TRBJ2-3, with D maybe TRBD2 (5 bases). The CDR3 consists of 12 residues. In germline, CDR1 is SGHRS, CDR2 YFSETQ.